Listed here are 2 T cell receptor beta chains from one sample, sequenced in a study of blood T cell repertoires in COVID-19. Some clones are missing from TCRdb's copy, which holds only in-frame ones; the method was immunoSEQ multiplex PCR. The table includes roughly 320,000 clones, 85% to 95% detected once. Sequencing was carried out using PBMCs or T cells enriched from blood (not recorded which). The receptor set was obtained from a woman in her 30s who had been exposed to COVID-19.

This clone has a single count. CDR3 DNA: TGCGCCAGCAGCCAAGAGGGGGCAGGGTCGAATGAAAAACTGTTTTTT. It encodes CASSQEGAGSNEKLFF. The gene calls are TRBV4-3 and TRBJ1-4; possibly TRBD1 for D (6 bases). CDR1 and CDR2 from the germline V gene are LGHNA and YSLEER. This CDR3 comprises 16 residues. The ends were cut back, 0 bases at V and 5 bases at J, with 13 bases in the middle.

This clone came up a few times. This rearrangement joins TRBV3-1 (or the pseudogene TRBV3-2) to TRBJ1-2; TRBD1 is a possible D gene (5 bases). Germline loops: CDR1 LGHDT, CDR2 YNNKEL (reference sequence). This CDR3 is built from 14 residues. Trimming took 1 base from V and 4 from J, leaving 10 bases between them. Here the CDR3 reads CASSQVGDFYGYTF. For the CDR3, the DNA is TGTGCCAGCAGCCAAGTCGGGGACTTCTATGGCTACACCTTC.